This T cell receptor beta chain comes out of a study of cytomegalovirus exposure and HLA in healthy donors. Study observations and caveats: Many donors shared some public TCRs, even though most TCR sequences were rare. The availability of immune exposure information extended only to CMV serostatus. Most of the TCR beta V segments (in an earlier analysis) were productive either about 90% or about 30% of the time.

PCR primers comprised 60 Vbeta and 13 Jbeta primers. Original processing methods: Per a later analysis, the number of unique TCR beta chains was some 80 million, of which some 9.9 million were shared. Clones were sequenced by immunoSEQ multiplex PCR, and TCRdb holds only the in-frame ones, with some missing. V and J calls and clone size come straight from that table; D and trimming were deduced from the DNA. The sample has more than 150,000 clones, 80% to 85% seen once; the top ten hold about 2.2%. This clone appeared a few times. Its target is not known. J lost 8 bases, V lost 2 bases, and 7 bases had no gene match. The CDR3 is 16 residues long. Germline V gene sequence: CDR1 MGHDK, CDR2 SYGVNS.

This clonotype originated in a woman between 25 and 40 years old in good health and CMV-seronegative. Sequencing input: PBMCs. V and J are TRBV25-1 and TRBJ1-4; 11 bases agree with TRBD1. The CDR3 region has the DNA TGTGCCAGCAGTGAACGCTCCGGGACAGGGGGGGAAAAACTGTTTTTT. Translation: CASSERSGTGGEKLFF.